Below, 32 T cell receptor beta chains from the same sample are listed, as sequenced in a study of radiotherapy plus CTLA-4 blockade in lung cancer. The method was immunoSEQ multiplex PCR; TCRdb's version includes in-frame clones alone and lacks a portion of them. Of 55,000 to 80,000 clones listed, 77% were seen once; the top ten hold approximately 4.5%. Sequenced material: peripheral blood, taken from a patient treated with radiotherapy plus ipilimumab. All receptors derive from a human donor with non-small cell lung cancer who had a complete response to radiotherapy plus ipilimumab.

This clone was seen more than once but under ten times. The chain links TRBV7-2 to TRBJ1-1; 11 nucleotides align to TRBD1. The CDR3 has 15 amino acids. V lost 0 bases, J lost 5 bases, and 2 bases stayed unmatched. Germline V gives CDR1 SGHTA, CDR2 FQGNSA. Here the CDR3 reads CASSLAGDRGTEAFF. CDR3 bases: TGTGCCAGCAGCTTAGCAGGGGACAGGGGGACTGAAGCTTTCTTT.

The rearrangement joins TRBV4-1 to TRBJ2-5; possibly TRBD2 for D (7 bases). Germline CDR1 is MGHRA and CDR2 is YSYEKL. The V and J ends lost 4 bases and 1 base respectively, with 31 bases between them. There are 21 residues in the CDR3. The CDR3 DNA reads TGCGCCAGCAGCCGGAGAATGAAAAGGGGGGAAACTAGCGCTGTCCAAGAGACCCAGTACTTC. This gives the protein CASSRRMKRGETSAVQETQYF.

The V and J genes are TRBV2 and TRBJ1-4; TRBD1 matches 9 bases. The CDR3 totals 14 residues. The J segment lost 7 bases and the V segment lost 4 bases, leaving 4 bases of the junction unmatched. CDR1 is SNHLY and CDR2 is FYNNEI in the germline V gene. The chain's CDR3 is CASSGTGQGEKLFF. The CDR3 coding sequence is TGTGCCAGCAGTGGTACGGGACAGGGTGAAAAACTGTTTTTT.

V is TRBV29-1 and J is TRBJ2-3; weak D call: TRBD2 (6 bases). The germline V gene has CDR1 SQVTM and CDR2 ANQGSEA. CDR3 length equals 14 residues. V was cut by 6 bases and J by 5 bases, with 18 bases left in between. The CDR3 coding sequence is TGCAGCGTCGATACCAGGGCGGGGAAAGATACGCAGTATTTT. Its translation: CSVDTRAGKDTQYF.

V gene TRBV6-5 combines with J gene TRBJ2-5; D might be TRBD1 or TRBD2, each matching 5 bases. V shed 4 bases and J shed 2 bases, with 11 bases lying between them. Germline V CDR1 and CDR2: MNHEY, SVGAGI. This CDR3 spans 14 amino acids. The DNA of the CDR3 is TGTGCCAGCAGTTTCAGGGACCCTCAAGAGACCCAGTACTTC. It codes for CASSFRDPQETQYF.

In its sample, this clone was seen a few times. V usage is TRBV5-5 and J usage is TRBJ2-7; the D gene is possibly TRBD2 (5 bases). Germline V gene sequence: CDR1 SGHKS, CDR2 YYEKEE (reference sequence). The CDR3 totals 14 residues. V was pared by 1 base and J by 1 base, with 9 bases between. The CDR3 region is CASSLRAASYEQYF. The CDR3 coding sequence is TGTGCCAGCAGCTTGCGAGCGGCTTCCTACGAGCAGTACTTC.

The rearrangement links TRBV30 to TRBJ2-7; D is unclear. The CDR3 covers 11 residues. V gave up 5 bases and J gave up 3 bases, with 8 bases separating them. CDR1 is GTSNPN, CDR2 SVGIG, per germline (reference sequence). The CDR3 region is CAWGPDYEQYF. CDR3 DNA sequence: TGTGCCTGGGGCCCGGACTACGAGCAGTACTTC.

The J gene is TRBJ2-1, the V gene TRBV6-6, with 14 bases fitting TRBD2. This CDR3 comprises 16 residues. J gave up 4 bases and V 6 bases, and 5 bases lay outside the gene matches. The germline gives CDR1 MNHNY, CDR2 SVGAGI (reference sequence). The CDR3 here is CASSRRTSGGYNEQFF. The DNA of the CDR3 is TGTGCCAGCAGCAGAAGGACTAGCGGGGGGTACAATGAGCAGTTCTTC.

V usage is TRBV30 and J usage is TRBJ1-5; D possibly corresponds to TRBD1 (5 bases). The V gene lost 3 bases and the J gene lost 5 bases, with 11 bases spanning the gap. CDR3 length: 13 amino acids. CDR1 GTSNPN and CDR2 SVGIG come from the germline V gene (reference sequence). CDR3 residues: CAWRPGGDQPQHF. The CDR3 nucleotides are TGTGCCTGGAGGCCTGGGGGGGATCAGCCCCAGCATTTT. The variable domain in full, with the rest retrieved from reference TRBV30 and TRBJ1-5, is SQTIHQWPATLVQPVGSPLSLECTVEGTSNPNLYWYRQAAGRGLQLLFYSVGIGQISSEVPQNLSASRPQDRQFILSSKKLLLSDSGFYLCAWRPGGDQPQHFGDGTRLSIL.

This chain uses TRBV6-5 with TRBJ2-1, with 7 bases matching TRBD2. V was clipped by 0 bases and J by 8 bases; unmatched bases: 4. There are 14 residues in the CDR3. Germline assignment: CDR1 MNHEY and CDR2 SVGAGI. For the CDR3, the DNA is TGTGCCAGCAGTTACTCAAGGACTAGGCATGAGCAGTTCTTC. Translation: CASSYSRTRHEQFF.

The V and J genes are TRBV7-8 and TRBJ2-1, with no clear D. The length of the CDR3 is 12 residues. The V gene's germline CDR1 is SGHVS and CDR2 FQNEAQ. The V and J ends lost 5 bases and 10 bases respectively, with 12 bases between them. CDR3 sequence: CASSLRPGEQFF. CDR3 coding DNA: TGTGCCAGCAGCCTCAGGCCGGGCGAGCAGTTCTTC.

The chain carries TRBV30 and TRBJ2-1; D might be TRBD2 (6 bases). V shed 6 bases and J shed 9 bases, with 15 bases lying between them. The CDR3 is 12 residues long. CDR1 GTSNPN and CDR2 SVGIG come from the germline V gene (reference sequence). CDR3 DNA: TGTGCCTGTACCCGGGGGTCGCGTGAGCAGTTCTTC. This encodes CACTRGSREQFF.

The V gene is TRBV4-3, the J gene TRBJ1-5, with D unclear. The V and J ends lost 4 bases and 1 base respectively, with 14 bases between them. This CDR3 contains 16 residues. Germline V gene lookup returns CDR1 LGHNA and CDR2 YSLEER. This chain's CDR3 is CASSPSLLLSNQPQHF. CDR3 sequence (DNA): TGCGCCAGCAGCCCAAGCCTGTTGCTAAGCAATCAGCCCCAGCATTTT.

V usage is TRBV6-5 and J usage is TRBJ2-7; D may be TRBD1 (6 bases). Deletions cut 6 bases from V and 0 bases from J, with 15 bases between. The CDR3 extends over 15 amino acids. The germline V gene encodes CDR1 MNHEY and CDR2 SVGAGI. CDR3 coding DNA: TGTGCCAGCAGCCGGGACACCACTCTCTCCTACGAGCAGTACTTC. Translation: CASSRDTTLSYEQYF.

The chain has TRBV5-5 and TRBJ2-3, with D unresolved. The V and J ends lost 5 bases and 1 base respectively, with 8 bases between them. Germline V gene lookup returns CDR1 SGHKS and CDR2 YYEKEE (reference sequence). This CDR3 has 13 residues. The CDR3 sequence is CASRPDGTDTQYF. The CDR3 nucleotides are TGTGCCAGCAGACCCGACGGCACAGATACGCAGTATTTT.

This clone was detected once. The gene calls are TRBV7-2 and TRBJ2-3; 9 nucleotides align to TRBD2. This CDR3 has 17 residues. With V trimmed by 2 bases and J by 1 base, 7 bases remained unmatched. Germline assignment: CDR1 SGHTA and CDR2 FQGNSA. The CDR3 nucleotides are TGTGCCAGCAGCTTATCCAGTAGCGGGAGAGGCACAGATACGCAGTATTTT. Its protein product is CASSLSSSGRGTDTQYF. The entire variable domain, with the rest obtained from reference TRBV7-2 and TRBJ2-3, is as follows: GAGVSQSPSNKVTEKGKDVELRCDPISGHTALYWYRQSLGQGLEFLIYFQGNSAPDKSGLPSDRFSAERTGGSVSTLTIQRTQQEDSAVYLCASSLSSSGRGTDTQYFGPGTRLTVL.

This chain joins TRBV7-8 and TRBJ2-1; D gene unclear. The germline gives CDR1 SGHVS, CDR2 FQNEAQ. This CDR3 is built from 15 residues. Trimming pared 1 base from V and 3 bases from J, leaving 10 bases between. DNA for the CDR3: TGTGCCAGCAGCTTAGGGCAGGATTACTACAATGAGCAGTTCTTC. Protein: CASSLGQDYYNEQFF.

V usage is TRBV19 and J usage is TRBJ1-5; no clear D gene. V lost 7 bases to trimming and J lost 0 bases, with 22 bases between them. This CDR3 region has 18 residues. Germline loops: CDR1 LNHDA, CDR2 SQIVND (reference sequence). This CDR3 is CASTLKAERRNSNQPQHF. CDR3 nucleotide sequence: TGTGCCAGTACCCTAAAAGCGGAAAGGCGAAATAGCAATCAGCCCCAGCATTTT. Supplemented by reference TRBV19 and TRBJ1-5, the full variable domain reads DGGITQSPKYLFRKEGQNVTLSCEQNLNHDAMYWYRQDPGQGLRLIYYSQIVNDFQKGDIAEGYSVSREKKESFPLTVTSAQKNPTAFYLCASTLKAERRNSNQPQHFGDGTRLSIL.

The chain links TRBV30 to TRBJ2-7; TRBD1 matches at 11 bases. The V gene's germline CDR1 is GTSNPN and CDR2 SVGIG (reference sequence). The V segment lost 0 bases and the J segment 3 bases; nucleotides outside the gene matches: 1. This CDR3 comprises 14 residues. The CDR3 DNA sequence: TGTGCCTGGAGTGTGGGGACAGGGGGCTACGAGCAGTACTTC. It translates to CAWSVGTGGYEQYF.

A remark on this clone: Other nucleotide sequences from this sample produce the same CDR3. The rearrangement joins TRBV7-2 to TRBJ2-3, with D possibly matching TRBD2 (6 bases). Germline CDR1 reads SGHTA; CDR2 reads FQGNSA. The germline V and J ends were trimmed by 5 bases and 2 bases, with 11 bases remaining between them. This CDR3 contains 14 residues. The CDR3 bases are TGTGCCAGCAGCCAAGGGGACTCCACAGATACGCAGTATTTT. It specifies CASSQGDSTDTQYF.

The rearrangement links TRBV12-5 to TRBJ1-2; TRBD1 agrees at 7 bases. Trimming removed 8 bases from V and 4 bases from J; junction bases left unmatched: 7. The CDR3 extends over 13 amino acids. Looked up from germline, CDR1 is LGHNT and CDR2 is FRNRAP. The CDR3: CASRRGQSYGYTF. The CDR3 DNA is TGTGCTAGTAGGCGGGGACAGAGCTATGGCTACACCTTC.

CDR3 protein: CASSYSEDRGLYEQYF. The CDR3, as DNA: TGTGCCAGCAGTTACTCGGAGGACAGGGGGCTCTACGAGCAGTACTTC. The V gene is TRBV6-5, the J gene TRBJ2-7; TRBD1 matches 11 bases. Trimming took 0 bases from V and 3 from J; bases not matched to a gene: 4. The germline V gene has CDR1 MNHEY and CDR2 SVGAGI. The CDR3 loop spans 16 amino acids.

This clone was seen more than once but under ten times. The rearrangement uses TRBV5-4 and TRBJ1-6, with D unresolved. The V end lost 0 bases, the J end lost 10 bases, and 14 bases lay between the germline ends. This CDR3 comprises 15 residues. From germline, CDR1 is SGHNT and CDR2 YYREEE (reference sequence). The CDR3 sequence is CASSLAGRPGSPLHF. CDR3 in DNA: TGTGCCAGCAGCTTGGCCGGGAGGCCCGGGTCACCCCTCCACTTT.

This clone was detected once. The chain recombines TRBV30 with TRBJ1-1; the D is unclear. Germline CDR1 GTSNPN, CDR2 SVGIG (reference sequence). The V gene lost 2 bases and the J gene lost 4 bases, with 8 bases spanning the gap. The CDR3 extends over 12 amino acids. The CDR3 loop is CAWSWEGTEAFF. In DNA, the CDR3 is TGTGCCTGGAGTTGGGAGGGCACTGAAGCTTTCTTT.

V usage is TRBV5-8 and J usage is TRBJ2-1; 13 nucleotides line up with TRBD2. V gave up 0 bases and J gave up 8 bases; unmatched junction bases: 2. This CDR3 contains 15 residues. Germline CDR1 is SGHTS and CDR2 is YDEGEE. The CDR3 protein is CASSLGTSGGYEQFF. CDR3 coding DNA: TGTGCCAGCAGCTTGGGGACTAGCGGGGGCTATGAGCAGTTCTTC.

The chain uses TRBV7-6 and TRBJ1-1; possible D gene TRBD1, 6 bases. The V end was cut by 4 bases, the J end by 2 bases, with 11 bases between. The germline V gene encodes CDR1 SGHVS and CDR2 FNYEAQ. The CDR3 has 14 residues. The CDR3 loop is CASSSRGLNTEAFF. The CDR3 DNA is TGTGCCAGCAGCTCCAGGGGTCTAAACACTGAAGCTTTCTTT.

The chain is built from TRBV2 and TRBJ1-1; 8 nucleotides align to TRBD1. The length of the CDR3 is 13 residues. Germline CDR1 is SNHLY and CDR2 is FYNNEI. Losses at the gene ends were 6 bases for V and 5 bases for J; bases not matched to a gene: 5. CDR3 sequence: CASRRTGSTEAFF. CDR3 sequence (DNA): TGTGCCAGCAGGCGGACAGGGAGTACTGAAGCTTTCTTT.

The rearrangement uses TRBV6-6 and TRBJ1-1; the D gene is possibly TRBD1 (6 bases). This CDR3 contains 14 residues. Trimming stripped 6 bases from V and 4 bases from J, with 15 bases between. Germline V gene data show CDR1 as MNHNY and CDR2 as SVGAGI (reference sequence). The CDR3 nucleotides read TGTGCCAGCAGCCTAACAGGGTCTTTCACTGAAGCTTTCTTT. It translates to CASSLTGSFTEAFF.

V gene TRBV4-3 combines with J gene TRBJ1-5, with D possibly matching TRBD1 (6 bases). The CDR3 sequence is 16 residues long. Germline CDR1 is LGHNA and CDR2 is YSLEER. V lost 3 bases, J lost 4 bases, and 16 bases lay in between. DNA for the CDR3: TGCGCCAGCAGCCAGAGGTACCGGGACAATAATCAGCCCCAGCATTTT. Its translation is CASSQRYRDNNQPQHF.

The chain is built from TRBV29-1 and TRBJ1-2; 7 bases fit TRBD1. There are 15 residues in the CDR3. Trimming cost V 1 base and J 0 bases; bases outside gene matches: 5. Per germline, CDR1 SQVTM and CDR2 ANQGSEA. The CDR3 bases are TGCAGCGTTGAAGGTGGACAGGCAGCTAACTATGGCTACACCTTC. Translation gives CSVEGGQAANYGYTF.

This clone showed up just a few times. V is TRBV9 and J is TRBJ1-1; D gene unclear. Germline values: CDR1 SGDLS, CDR2 YYNGEE. The CDR3 contains 18 residues. V was trimmed by 0 bases and J by 0 bases, leaving 18 bases between them. The CDR3 reads CASSVEAVGRSVNTEAFF. The DNA of the CDR3 is TGTGCCAGCAGCGTAGAGGCTGTGGGCCGTTCTGTGAACACTGAAGCTTTCTTT. The whole variable domain, remainder taken from reference TRBV9 and TRBJ1-1, is DSGVTQTPKHLITATGQRVTLRCSPRSGDLSVYWYQQSLDQGLQFLIQYYNGEERAKGNILERFSAQQFPDLHSELNLSSLELGDSALYFCASSVEAVGRSVNTEAFFGQGTRLTVV.

The gene calls are TRBV11-2 and TRBJ1-5; D gene unclear. V dropped 4 bases and J dropped 6 bases, with 10 bases sitting between them. Germline CDR1 reads SGHAT; CDR2 reads FQNNGV. The CDR3 sequence is 13 residues long. DNA for the CDR3: TGTGCCAGCAGCTCCGACCGTCTTCAGCCCCAGCATTTT. Translation: CASSSDRLQPQHF.